The 30 T cell receptor beta chains below all came from one sample that was sequenced in a study of blood T cell repertoires in COVID-19. TCRdb's table, derived via immunoSEQ multiplex PCR, lists solely in-frame clones and lacks some. The sample comprises about 190,000 clones, approximately 80% of which are singletons, and 13% rests with the top ten. Material for sequencing was peripheral blood. These receptors were taken from a man aged 45 to 65 who had recovered from COVID-19.

The V call is TRBV4-1, the J call TRBJ2-3, with 9 bases aligning to TRBD1. V lost 0 bases and J lost 2; bases outside the gene matches: 15. Germline CDR1 MGHRA, CDR2 YSYEKL. The CDR3 has 20 residues. The CDR3 DNA reads TGCGCCAGCAGCCAAGAAATAAACAGGGGGCCTTTATGGGACACAGATACGCAGTATTTT. It translates to CASSQEINRGPLWDTDTQYF.

The rearrangement uses TRBV21-1 and TRBJ2-6; the table gives TRBD1 as D, unverified against the DNA. TRBV21-1 is annotated as a pseudogene. The CDR3 length is 21 residues. The CDR3 loop reads CASSKADLGQAERSGANVLTF. As DNA, the CDR3 is TGTGCCAGCAGCAAAGCCGACCTGGGACAAGCGGAGCGCTCTGGGGCCAACGTCCTGACTTTC.

The rearrangement uses TRBV10-3 and TRBJ1-3; D not resolved. CDR1 is ENHRY, CDR2 SYGVKD, per germline. Trimming left V 0 bases short and J 0 bases short, with 12 bases between. CDR3 length: 17 amino acids. The CDR3 coding sequence is TGTGCCATCAGTGAGTCGAGTTCCACGTTCTCTGGAAACACCATATATTTT. Encoded protein: CAISESSSTFSGNTIYF.

The J gene is TRBJ2-5, the V gene TRBV5-1, with no clear D. Germline CDR1 is SGHRS and CDR2 is YFSETQ. Trimming pared 0 bases from V and 6 bases from J, leaving 6 bases between. This CDR3 contains 12 residues. This CDR3 is CASSLGHQTQYF. The CDR3 nucleotides are TGCGCCAGCAGCTTGGGACACCAGACCCAGTACTTC.

The gene calls are TRBV10-1 and TRBJ2-2; 10 nucleotides line up with TRBD2. The CDR3 extends over 18 amino acids. The V segment lost 1 base and the J segment 6 bases; nucleotides outside the gene matches: 11. Germline lookup yields CDR1 WNHNN and CDR2 SYGVQD (reference sequence). The CDR3 loop is CASSEFLAGGTGPGELFF. The DNA for the CDR3 is TGCGCCAGCAGTGAGTTTTTAGCGGGGGGAACTGGGCCCGGGGAGCTGTTTTTT.

The chain uses TRBV4-3 and TRBJ2-3; maybe TRBD1 (6 bases). CDR1 is LGHNA, CDR2 YSLEER, per germline. Trimming shortened V by 1 base and J by 0 bases, and 8 bases separated the two germline ends. This CDR3 comprises 15 residues. The CDR3 DNA reads as TGCGCCAGCAGCCAAGGGACAGCTAGCACAGATACGCAGTATTTT. This sequence encodes CASSQGTASTDTQYF.

The V gene is TRBV28, the J gene TRBJ2-2; D not resolved. Trimming removed 8 bases at V and 0 bases at J, with 7 bases between. The CDR3 contains 13 residues. Germline assignment: CDR1 MDHEN and CDR2 SYDVKM. CDR3 region: CASAAANTGELFF. As DNA, the CDR3 is TGTGCCAGCGCCGCAGCGAACACCGGGGAGCTGTTTTTT. Based on the CDR3 plus reference TRBV28 and TRBJ2-2, the full variable domain is DVKVTQSSRYLVKRTGEKVFLECVQDMDHENMFWYRQDPGLGLRLIYFSYDVKMKEKGDIPEGYSVSREKKERFSLILESASTNQTSMYLCASAAANTGELFFGEGSRLTVL.

The genes are TRBV19 and TRBJ2-2; 10 bases are a match to TRBD1. Unmatched junction bases numbered 5, after V lost 5 bases and J lost 5 bases. The CDR3 contains 15 residues. In germline, CDR1 is LNHDA, CDR2 SQIVND (reference sequence). The CDR3 sequence: CASSWGQGRTGELFF. The CDR3 DNA sequence: TGTGCCAGTAGTTGGGGACAGGGGAGGACCGGGGAGCTGTTTTTT.

The rearrangement uses TRBV18 and TRBJ1-1; possible D gene TRBD1, 6 bases. Looked up from germline, CDR1 is KGHSH and CDR2 is LQKENI. The V gene lost 1 base and the J gene lost 2 bases, with 17 bases spanning the gap. This CDR3 has 17 amino acids. The CDR3 nucleotides are TGTGCCAGCTCACCACTTTATGGGGAACAGGGAAACACTGAAGCTTTCTTT. Translating it yields CASSPLYGEQGNTEAFF.

The gene calls are TRBV6-5 and TRBJ1-5; no clear D gene. From germline, CDR1 is MNHEY and CDR2 SVGAGI. The CDR3 spans 13 residues. Trimming took 0 bases from V and 4 from J, leaving 4 bases between them. The CDR3 sequence is CASSYSLNQPQHF. The CDR3 DNA sequence: TGTGCCAGCAGTTACTCCCTAAATCAGCCCCAGCATTTT.

The rearrangement uses TRBV27 and TRBJ2-1; no clear D gene. From germline, CDR1 is MNHEY and CDR2 SMNVEV (reference sequence). Trimming stripped 5 bases from V and 3 bases from J, with 14 bases between. This CDR3 spans 15 amino acids. CDR3 sequence (DNA): TGTGCCAGCAGTCCTACCACCCTACTCTACAATGAGCAGTTCTTC. Residues: CASSPTTLLYNEQFF.

This clone was detected a few times. J is TRBJ1-1 and V is TRBV3-1 (or the pseudogene TRBV3-2); a possible D gene is TRBD1 (6 bases). The V and J ends lost 0 bases and 2 bases respectively, with 10 bases between them. The CDR3 runs 15 residues. Germline values: CDR1 LGHDT, CDR2 YNNKEL (reference sequence). The CDR3 DNA is TGTGCCAGCAGCCAAGACTACAGGGTCAACACTGAAGCTTTCTTT. This sequence encodes CASSQDYRVNTEAFF.

This clone appeared a single time. V usage is TRBV6-5 and J usage is TRBJ1-1; TRBD1 aligns across 9 bases. This CDR3 is 13 amino acids long. The germline CDR1 and CDR2 sequences are MNHEY and SVGAGI. The ends lost 7 bases at V and 8 bases at J; junction bases unmatched: 8. CDR3 nucleotide sequence: TGTGCCAGCACCTGGGACAGGGTCAGGGAAGCTTTCTTT. Protein: CASTWDRVREAFF.

This chain uses TRBV5-4 with TRBJ2-7; perhaps TRBD2 as D (5 bases). The ends were cut back, 4 bases at V and 7 bases at J, with 24 bases in the middle. Germline loops: CDR1 SGHNT, CDR2 YYREEE (reference sequence). This CDR3 is built from 16 residues. In DNA form, the CDR3 reads TGTGCCAGCAGCCGTCTCCGAGCGGCGCTCGAAATAGAGCAGTACTTC. The encoded protein is CASSRLRAALEIEQYF. Complete variable domain (other parts from reference TRBV5-4 and TRBJ2-7): ETGVTQSPTHLIKTRGQQVTLRCSSQSGHNTVSWYQQALGQGPQFIFQYYREEENGRGNFPPRFSGLQFPNYSSELNVNALELDDSALYLCASSRLRAALEIEQYFGPGTRLTVT.

The rearrangement joins TRBV19 to TRBJ1-1; the match to TRBD1 covers 10 bases. Germline CDR1 reads LNHDA; CDR2 reads SQIVND (reference sequence). This CDR3 contains 15 residues. Trimming took 4 bases from V and 5 from J; bases not matched to a gene: 7. The CDR3 bases are TGTGCCAGTAGTACTGGCCGGGACAGGGGTACTGAAGCTTTCTTT. As protein: CASSTGRDRGTEAFF.

A word on this clone: The sample contains more than one DNA sequence encoding this CDR3. This chain connects TRBV10-3 to TRBJ1-2; D gene uncertain. Germline CDR1 and CDR2: ENHRY and SYGVKD. V lost 2 bases and J lost 2, with 6 bases in between. The CDR3 is made up of 13 amino acids. The CDR3 region has the DNA TGTGCCATCAGTGAGGCCGGGAACTATGGCTACACCTTC. Translation: CAISEAGNYGYTF.

V and J are TRBV6-5 and TRBJ2-7, with 11 nucleotides matching TRBD1. In germline, CDR1 is MNHEY, CDR2 SVGAGI. Unmatched junction bases numbered 6, after V lost 2 bases and J lost 3 bases. This CDR3 spans 16 amino acids. Here the CDR3 reads CASSYTPDRGLYEQYF. In DNA, the CDR3 is TGTGCCAGCAGTTACACACCGGACAGGGGGCTCTACGAGCAGTACTTC.

The chain uses TRBV5-1 and TRBJ2-3, with 7 bases aligning to TRBD2. Looked up from germline, CDR1 is SGHRS and CDR2 is YFSETQ. This CDR3 has 16 amino acids. Germline trimming cut 2 bases from V and 4 bases from J; bases unmatched to any gene: 10. CDR3 in amino acids: CASSLWGLTSPDTQYF. CDR3 bases: TGCGCCAGCAGCTTATGGGGCCTGACTAGCCCAGATACGCAGTATTTT.

The chain combines TRBV20-1 with TRBJ2-7, with 9 bases that match TRBD2. This CDR3 spans 11 amino acids. Germline V gives CDR1 DFQATT, CDR2 SNEGSKA (reference sequence). Trimming removed 4 bases from V and 6 bases from J; junction bases left unmatched: 1. This chain's CDR3 is CSATSGIEQYF. Here the CDR3 DNA reads TGCAGTGCTACTAGCGGGATCGAGCAGTACTTC.

The V gene is TRBV5-5, the J gene TRBJ2-3; no clear D. This CDR3 has 15 amino acids. Between the trimmed V and J ends, which lost 0 bases and 5 bases, there was a span of 13 bases. Germline V lookup: CDR1 SGHKS, CDR2 YYEKEE (reference sequence). CDR3 in amino acids: CASSLAGVGGDTQYF. The CDR3 region has the DNA TGTGCCAGCAGCTTGGCTGGTGTCGGCGGAGATACGCAGTATTTT.

V is TRBV27 and J is TRBJ2-1, with 9 bases fitting TRBD1. The trim removed 6 bases at V and 0 bases at J, leaving 12 bases unmatched. This CDR3 has 18 residues. The germline V gene has CDR1 MNHEY and CDR2 SMNVEV (reference sequence). The CDR3 bases are TGTGCCAGCAGGGCCGGGACAGGGTGGACCAGCTCCTACAATGAGCAGTTCTTC. It codes for CASRAGTGWTSSYNEQFF.

The chain couples TRBV4-1 to TRBJ2-4; TRBD2 might be the D (5 bases). V dropped 4 bases and J dropped 7 bases, with 20 bases sitting between them. Germline CDR1 is MGHRA and CDR2 is YSYEKL. This CDR3 is 16 amino acids long. CDR3 in DNA: TGCGCCAGCAGCCCACCGGGGAGCCGGGCCGGCAACATTCAGTACTTC. It encodes CASSPPGSRAGNIQYF.

CDR3 sequence (DNA): TGTGCCAGTAGCCAACCCTATCTGCCTAGCGGGAGCTTGGGCGAGCAGTACTTC. Amino acid sequence: CASSQPYLPSGSLGEQYF. The chain recombines TRBV19 with TRBJ2-7; 10 bases align to TRBD2. From germline, CDR1 is LNHDA and CDR2 SQIVND (reference sequence). The CDR3 sequence is 18 residues long. Trimming at V came to 6 bases and at J to 6 bases, leaving 20 bases not matched to a gene.

This chain uses TRBV6-1 with TRBJ2-7, with 7 nucleotides matching TRBD1. The length of the CDR3 is 15 residues. Germline V gives CDR1 MNHNS, CDR2 SASEGT. The J segment lost 2 bases and the V segment lost 3 bases, leaving 7 bases of the junction unmatched. The CDR3 nucleotides read TGTGCCAGCAGTGACCCCGGGACAGTACCCTACGAGCAGTACTTC. Encoded protein: CASSDPGTVPYEQYF.

The chain joins TRBV30 to TRBJ2-5; D may be TRBD1 (5 bases). V lost 5 bases and J lost 4, with 14 bases in between. The germline gives CDR1 GTSNPN, CDR2 SVGIG (reference sequence). CDR3 size: 13 residues. The CDR3: CAWAIRGAETQYF. The CDR3 DNA follows: TGTGCCTGGGCTATTCGTGGGGCAGAGACCCAGTACTTC.

The chain carries TRBV3-1 (or the pseudogene TRBV3-2) and TRBJ2-1; TRBD1 aligns across 8 bases. The CDR3 consists of 14 residues. Germline V CDR1 and CDR2: LGHDT, YNNKEL (reference sequence). V was pared by 8 bases and J by 1 base, with 4 bases of the junction left unmatched. CDR3 sequence: CASGRTGSYNEQFF. The CDR3 coding sequence is TGTGCCAGCGGACGGACAGGGTCCTACAATGAGCAGTTCTTC.

On this clone itself: At one boundary the junction diverges from the germline segment, which might be a read error. V gene TRBV29-1 combines with J gene TRBJ2-1; 7 nucleotides align to TRBD1. Per germline, CDR1 SQVTM and CDR2 ANQGSEA. The CDR3 length is 16 residues. Written as DNA, the CDR3 is TGCAGCGTTGATGTTCCGACAGGGATCTCCTCCAATGAGCAGTTCTTC. It codes for CSVDVPTGISSNEQFF.

The J gene is TRBJ1-2, the V gene TRBV2; 8 positions match TRBD1. The V gene's germline CDR1 is SNHLY and CDR2 FYNNEI. Unmatched junction bases numbered 2, after V lost 5 bases and J lost 3 bases. CDR3 length: 13 amino acids. In nucleotides, the CDR3 is TGTGCCAGCAGTCGGGGACAGGACTATGGCTACACCTTC. It yields the protein CASSRGQDYGYTF.

In its sample, this clone was seen once. This chain links TRBV18 with TRBJ1-1, with 8 nucleotides matching TRBD1. Germline V gene data show CDR1 as KGHSH and CDR2 as LQKENI. The CDR3 is 13 residues long. With 6 bases clipped from V and 3 bases from J, the junction kept 3 bases outside the gene matches. The CDR3 protein is CASSPRGHTEAFF. DNA for the CDR3: TGTGCCAGCTCTCCCAGGGGGCACACTGAAGCTTTCTTT.

The genes are TRBV6-5 and TRBJ2-3; tentative D call: TRBD1 (6 bases). V lost 5 bases and J 9 bases, leaving 9 bases between the germline ends. The CDR3 runs to 11 residues. Germline-derived CDR1 and CDR2 are MNHEY and SVGAGI. CDR3 residues: CASSRQETQYF. CDR3 DNA: TGTGCCAGCAGTCGACAGGAGACGCAGTATTTT.